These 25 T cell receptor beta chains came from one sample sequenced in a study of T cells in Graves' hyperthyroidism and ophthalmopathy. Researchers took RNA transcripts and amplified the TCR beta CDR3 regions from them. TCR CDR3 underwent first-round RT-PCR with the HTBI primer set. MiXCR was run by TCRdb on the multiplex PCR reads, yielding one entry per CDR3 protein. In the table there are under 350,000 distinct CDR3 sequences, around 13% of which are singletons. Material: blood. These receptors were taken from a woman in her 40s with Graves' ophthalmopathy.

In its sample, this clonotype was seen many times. The DNA of the CDR3 is TGTGCCAGCAGTCACAGGCCAGGGGGCAATGGCTACACCTTC. Translated, it gives CASSHRPGGNGYTF. The V gene is TRBV12-3 or TRBV12-4, the J gene TRBJ1-2; 8 nucleotides align to TRBD1. The CDR3 totals 14 residues. Trimming removed 5 bases from V and 6 bases from J; junction bases left unmatched: 8.

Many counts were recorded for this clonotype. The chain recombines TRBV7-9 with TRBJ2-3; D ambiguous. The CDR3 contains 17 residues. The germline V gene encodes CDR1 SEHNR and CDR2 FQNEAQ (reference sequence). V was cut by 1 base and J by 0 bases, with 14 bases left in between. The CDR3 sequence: CASSLESARPSTDTQYF. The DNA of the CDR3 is TGTGCCAGCAGCTTAGAGTCGGCCCGACCTAGCACAGATACGCAGTATTTT.

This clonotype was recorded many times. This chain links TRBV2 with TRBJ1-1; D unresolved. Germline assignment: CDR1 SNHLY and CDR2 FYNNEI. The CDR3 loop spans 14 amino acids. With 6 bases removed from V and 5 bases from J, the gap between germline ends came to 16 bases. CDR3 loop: CASSRPRVGTEAFF. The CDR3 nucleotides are TGTGCCAGCAGCAGACCTAGGGTTGGGACTGAAGCTTTCTTT.

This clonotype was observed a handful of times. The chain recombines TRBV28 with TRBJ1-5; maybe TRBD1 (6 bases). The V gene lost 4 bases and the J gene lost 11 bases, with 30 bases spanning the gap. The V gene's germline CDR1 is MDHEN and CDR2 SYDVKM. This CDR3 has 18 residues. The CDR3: CASSSTFDWQGRPVAQHF. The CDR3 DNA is TGTGCCAGCAGTTCGACGTTCGACTGGCAGGGGCGTCCAGTGGCCCAGCATTTT. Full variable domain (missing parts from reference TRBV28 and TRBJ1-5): DVKVTQSSRYLVKRTGEKVFLECVQDMDHENMFWYRQDPGLGLRLIYFSYDVKMKEKGDIPEGYSVSREKKERFSLILESASTNQTSMYLCASSSTFDWQGRPVAQHFGDGTRLSIL.

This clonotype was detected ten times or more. The CDR3 spells CASSQELDTQYF. CDR3 nucleotide sequence: TGTGCCAGCAGCCAAGAACTGGATACGCAGTATTTT. This chain joins TRBV14 and TRBJ2-3, with D hard to call. The CDR3 spans 12 residues. The germline V gene encodes CDR1 SGHDN and CDR2 FVKESK. The V gene lost 0 bases and the J gene lost 6 bases, with 4 bases spanning the gap.

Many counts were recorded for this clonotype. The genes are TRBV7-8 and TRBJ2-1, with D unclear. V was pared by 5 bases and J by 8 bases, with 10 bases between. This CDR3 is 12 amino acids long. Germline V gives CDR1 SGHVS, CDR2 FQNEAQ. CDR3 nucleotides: TGTGCCAGCAGCCCTCAGCTTGATGAGCAGTTCTTC. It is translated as CASSPQLDEQFF.

CDR3 sequence: CASSLIFSPLHF. The CDR3, as DNA: TGTGCCAGCAGCTTAATTTTTTCACCCCTCCACTTT. V gene TRBV7-9 combines with J gene TRBJ1-6; D gene unclear. Germline CDR1 is SEHNR and CDR2 is FQNEAQ (reference sequence). Trimming removed 2 bases at V and 9 bases at J, with 5 bases between. This CDR3 is 12 amino acids long.

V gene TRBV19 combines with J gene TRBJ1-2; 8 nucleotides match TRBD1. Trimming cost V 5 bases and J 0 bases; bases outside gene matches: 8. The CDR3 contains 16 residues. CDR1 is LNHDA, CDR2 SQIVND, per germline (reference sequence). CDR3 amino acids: CASSAGQVGANYGYTF. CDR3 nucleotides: TGTGCCAGTAGTGCGGGACAGGTGGGAGCTAACTATGGCTACACCTTC.

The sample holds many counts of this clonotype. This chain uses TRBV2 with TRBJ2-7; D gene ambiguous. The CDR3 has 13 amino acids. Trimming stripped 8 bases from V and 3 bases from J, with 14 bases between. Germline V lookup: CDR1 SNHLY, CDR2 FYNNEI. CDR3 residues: CASVYNDGYEQYF. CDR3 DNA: TGTGCCAGCGTTTATAATGACGGCTACGAGCAGTACTTC.

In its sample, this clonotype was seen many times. The CDR3: CASSPLGYEQYF. The CDR3 DNA reads TGTGCCAGCAGCCCTCTGGGCTACGAGCAGTACTTC. V gene TRBV12-3 or TRBV12-4 combines with J gene TRBJ2-7; D remains unclear. Trimming took 6 bases from V and 3 from J, leaving 9 bases between them. The CDR3 is 12 amino acids.

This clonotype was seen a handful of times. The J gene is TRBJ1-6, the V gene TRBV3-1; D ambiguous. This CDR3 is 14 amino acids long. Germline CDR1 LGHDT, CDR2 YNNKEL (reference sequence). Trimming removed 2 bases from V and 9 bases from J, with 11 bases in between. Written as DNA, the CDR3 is TGTGCCAGCAGCCAACGCGAGGGTCTTTCACCCCTCCACTTT. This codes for CASSQREGLSPLHF. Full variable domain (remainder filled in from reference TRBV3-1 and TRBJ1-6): DTAVSQTPKYLVTQMGNDKSIKCEQNLGHDTMYWYKQDSKKFLKIMFSYNNKELIINETVPNRFSPKSPDKAHLNLHINSLELGDSAVYFCASSQREGLSPLHFGNGTRLTVT.

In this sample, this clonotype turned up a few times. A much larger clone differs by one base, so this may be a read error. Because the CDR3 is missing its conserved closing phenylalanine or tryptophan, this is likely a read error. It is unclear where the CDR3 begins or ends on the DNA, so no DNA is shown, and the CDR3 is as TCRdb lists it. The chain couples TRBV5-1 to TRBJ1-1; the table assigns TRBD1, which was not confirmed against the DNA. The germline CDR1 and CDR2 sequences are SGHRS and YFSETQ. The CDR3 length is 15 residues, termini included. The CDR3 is CASSLFGPGNTEAFL.

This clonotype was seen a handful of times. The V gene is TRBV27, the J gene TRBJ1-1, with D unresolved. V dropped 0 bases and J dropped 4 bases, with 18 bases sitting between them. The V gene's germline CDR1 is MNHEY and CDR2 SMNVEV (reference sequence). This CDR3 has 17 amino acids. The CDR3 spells CASSLSPPPMGTTEAFF. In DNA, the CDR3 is TGTGCCAGCAGTTTATCCCCCCCCCCGATGGGAACCACTGAAGCTTTCTTT.

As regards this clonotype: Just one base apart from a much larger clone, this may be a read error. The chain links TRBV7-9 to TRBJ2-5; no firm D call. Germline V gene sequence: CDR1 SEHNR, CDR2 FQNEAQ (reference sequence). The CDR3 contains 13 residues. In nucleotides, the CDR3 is TGTGCCAGCATCCCTTCGTACCAAGAGACCCCGTACTTC. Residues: CASIPSYQETPYF. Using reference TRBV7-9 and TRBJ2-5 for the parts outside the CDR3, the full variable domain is DTGVSQNPRHKITKRGQNVTFRCDPISEHNRLYWYRQTLGQGPEFLTYFQNEAQLEKSRLLSDRFSAERPKGSFSTLEIQRTEQGDSAMYLCASIPSYQETPYFGPGTRLLVL.

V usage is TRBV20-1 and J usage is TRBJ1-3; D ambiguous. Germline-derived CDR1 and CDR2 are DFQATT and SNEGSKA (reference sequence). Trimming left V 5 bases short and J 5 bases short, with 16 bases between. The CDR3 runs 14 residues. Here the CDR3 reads CSAVKPGKRNTIYF. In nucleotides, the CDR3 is TGCAGTGCTGTAAAGCCGGGGAAAAGAAACACCATATATTTT.

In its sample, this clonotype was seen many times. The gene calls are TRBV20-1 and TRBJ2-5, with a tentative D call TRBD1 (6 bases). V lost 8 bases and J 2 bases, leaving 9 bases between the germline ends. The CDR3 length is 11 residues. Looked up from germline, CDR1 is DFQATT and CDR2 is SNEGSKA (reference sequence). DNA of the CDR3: TGCAGTTCAGGGGAGCAAGAGACCCAGTACTTC. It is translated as CSSGEQETQYF.

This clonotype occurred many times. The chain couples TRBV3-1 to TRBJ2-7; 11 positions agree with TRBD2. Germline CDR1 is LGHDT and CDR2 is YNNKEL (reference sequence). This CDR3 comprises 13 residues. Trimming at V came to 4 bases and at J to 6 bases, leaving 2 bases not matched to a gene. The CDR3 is CASSPGLAAEQYF. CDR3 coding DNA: TGTGCCAGCAGCCCGGGACTAGCGGCCGAGCAGTACTTC.

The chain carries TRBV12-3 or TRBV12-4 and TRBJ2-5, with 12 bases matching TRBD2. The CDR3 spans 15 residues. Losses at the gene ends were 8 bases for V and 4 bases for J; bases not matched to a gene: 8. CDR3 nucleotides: TGTGCCAGCCAACCCCCGGGACTAGCGGGAGAGACCCAGTACTTC. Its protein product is CASQPPGLAGETQYF.

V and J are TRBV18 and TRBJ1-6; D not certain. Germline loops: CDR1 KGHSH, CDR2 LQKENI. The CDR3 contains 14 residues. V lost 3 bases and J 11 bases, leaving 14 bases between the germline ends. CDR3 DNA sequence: TGTGCCAGCTCACCCGGCAGGTCTAGGACACCCCTCCACTTT. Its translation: CASSPGRSRTPLHF.

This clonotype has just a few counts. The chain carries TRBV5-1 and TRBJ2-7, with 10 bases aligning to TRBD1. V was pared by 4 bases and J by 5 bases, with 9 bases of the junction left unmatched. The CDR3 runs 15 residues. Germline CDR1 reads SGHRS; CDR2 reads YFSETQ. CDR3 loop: CASSPIVTGGDEQYF. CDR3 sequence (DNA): TGCGCCAGCAGCCCAATCGTGACAGGGGGCGACGAGCAGTACTTC.

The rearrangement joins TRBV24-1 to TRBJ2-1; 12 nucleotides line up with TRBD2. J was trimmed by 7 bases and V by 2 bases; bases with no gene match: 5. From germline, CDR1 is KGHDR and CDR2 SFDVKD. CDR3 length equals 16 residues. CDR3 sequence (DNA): TGTGCCACCAGTGATTGGAGACTAGCGGGAGATAATGAGCAGTTCTTC. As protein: CATSDWRLAGDNEQFF.

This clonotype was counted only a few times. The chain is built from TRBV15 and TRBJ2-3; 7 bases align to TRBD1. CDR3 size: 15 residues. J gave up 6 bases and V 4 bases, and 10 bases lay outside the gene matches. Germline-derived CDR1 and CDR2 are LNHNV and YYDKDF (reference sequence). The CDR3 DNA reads TGTGCCACCAGCAAAGGACAGGCCAGGAGGGATACGCAGTATTTT. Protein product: CATSKGQARRDTQYF. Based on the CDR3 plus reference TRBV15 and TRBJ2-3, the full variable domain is DAMVIQNPRYQVTQFGKPVTLSCSQTLNHNVMYWYQQKSSQAPKLLFHYYDKDFNNEADTPDNFQSRRPNTSFCFLDIRSPGLGDTAMYLCATSKGQARRDTQYFGPGTRLTVL.

The CDR3: CASSLRSGGANVLTF. For the CDR3, the DNA is TGTGCCAGCAGCCTAAGATCTGGTGGGGCCAACGTCCTGACTTTC. The rearrangement joins TRBV5-4 to TRBJ2-6; no clear D. The CDR3 extends over 15 amino acids. V was clipped by 4 bases and J by 3 bases, with 11 bases between them. Germline-derived CDR1 and CDR2 are SGHNT and YYREEE (reference sequence).

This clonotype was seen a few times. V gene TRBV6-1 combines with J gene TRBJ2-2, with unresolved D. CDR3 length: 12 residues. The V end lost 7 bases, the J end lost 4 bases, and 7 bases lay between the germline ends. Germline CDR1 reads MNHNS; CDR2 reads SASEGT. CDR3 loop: CASTHGTGELFF. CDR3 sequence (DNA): TGTGCCAGCACCCATGGCACCGGGGAGCTGTTTTTT.

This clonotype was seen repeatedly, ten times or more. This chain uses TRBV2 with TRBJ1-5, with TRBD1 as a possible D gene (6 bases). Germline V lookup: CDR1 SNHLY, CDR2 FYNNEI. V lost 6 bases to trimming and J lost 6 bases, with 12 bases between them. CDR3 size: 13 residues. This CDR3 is CASRPRGLQPQHF. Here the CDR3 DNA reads TGTGCCAGCAGGCCCAGGGGCCTTCAGCCCCAGCATTTT.